The 32 T cell receptor beta chains given below trace back to one sample, sequenced in a study of glioma-infiltrating T cells after dendritic cell vaccination. Time point indicated: after dendritic cell vaccination, including at tumor progression/relapse. The protocol was immunoSEQ multiplex PCR, while the TCRdb copy is restricted to in-frame clones and leaves out a portion. The data show roughly 100,000 clones, 90% seen once. The source was blood, collected after dendritic cell vaccination. The receptors stem from a human donor with glioblastoma.

The V gene is TRBV6-1, the J gene TRBJ1-1, with 8 bases fitting TRBD1. Germline V gene sequence: CDR1 MNHNS, CDR2 SASEGT. With V trimmed by 3 bases and J by 0 bases, 6 bases remained unmatched. The CDR3 runs to 16 residues. In DNA, the CDR3 is TGTGCCAGCAGTGACAGGGGGCGAGGGATGAACACTGAAGCTTTCTTT. Translated, it gives CASSDRGRGMNTEAFF.

Notes on this clone: At one of its ends the junction is not consistent with the germline gene, which may arise from a read error. Other nucleotide sequences from this sample produce the same CDR3. The chain carries TRBV6-1 and TRBJ1-6; 7 bases align to TRBD1. The CDR3 is 14 amino acids. Germline V CDR1 and CDR2: MNHNS, SASEGT. The CDR3 region is CASRPTGENSPLHF. Here the CDR3 DNA reads TGTGCCAGCAGGCCAACAGGGGAGAATTCCCCCCTCCACTTT.

The rearrangement uses TRBV5-4 and TRBJ2-1, with TRBD1 matching 8 bases. The germline V gene encodes CDR1 SGHNT and CDR2 YYREEE (reference sequence). V lost 4 bases to trimming and J lost 12 bases; unmatched junction nucleotides: 6. The CDR3 is made up of 12 amino acids. In DNA, the CDR3 is TGTGCCAGCAGCATCGACAGGGGAAGGCAGTTCTTC. Encoded protein: CASSIDRGRQFF.

This chain connects TRBV19 to TRBJ1-5; D uncertain. The CDR3 length is 14 residues. Per the germline V gene, CDR1 is LNHDA and CDR2 is SQIVND (reference sequence). The V end lost 3 bases, the J end lost 2 bases, and 8 bases lay between the germline ends. The DNA for the CDR3 is TGTGCCAGTAGTATCGGTCACCGCAATCAGCCCCAGCATTTT. It translates to CASSIGHRNQPQHF.

J is TRBJ1-6 and V is TRBV7-2; no definite D call. This CDR3 contains 14 residues. Germline CDR1 SGHTA, CDR2 FQGNSA. The V end was cut by 0 bases, the J end by 10 bases, with 10 bases between. CDR3 bases: TGTGCCAGCAGCTTAGCGGAGGGAACGTCACCCCTCCACTTT. Translated: CASSLAEGTSPLHF.

V is TRBV5-1 and J is TRBJ2-3; a possible D gene is TRBD1 (6 bases). Trimming took 4 bases from V and 2 from J, leaving 11 bases between them. Germline V gene sequence: CDR1 SGHRS, CDR2 YFSETQ. The CDR3 is 14 amino acids. The CDR3 DNA follows: TGCGCCAGCAGCGAGGGGGATTTCACAGATACGCAGTATTTT. Translation gives CASSEGDFTDTQYF.

The genes are TRBV1 and TRBJ2-5; the D segment call TRBD2 is taken from the table without a DNA check. TRBV1 has pseudogene status. CDR3 length equals 9 residues. In nucleotides, the CDR3 is TGCACCGGTCCCTCGGGGCAGTACTTC. Amino acid sequence: CTGPSGQYF.

V and J are TRBV4-1 and TRBJ1-5; TRBD1 matches at 11 bases. CDR3 length: 15 amino acids. CDR1 is MGHRA, CDR2 YSYEKL, per germline. Trimming removed 3 bases from V and 4 bases from J; junction bases left unmatched: 2. Written as DNA, the CDR3 is TGCGCCAGCAGCCAGGGGACAGGGGGAAATCAGCCCCAGCATTTT. Encoded protein: CASSQGTGGNQPQHF.

CDR3: CASSPDRSSYEQYF. The CDR3 DNA follows: TGTGCCAGCAGCCCGGACAGGTCCTCCTACGAGCAGTACTTC. The gene calls are TRBV5-6 and TRBJ2-5; 7 nucleotides agree with TRBD1. TRBJ2-7 explains the end of the DNA better; the J call may be wrong. Germline V gives CDR1 SGHDT, CDR2 YYEEEE. The CDR3 is 14 amino acids.

The chain couples TRBV19 to TRBJ2-1; 7 nucleotides agree with TRBD1. The CDR3 is 13 amino acids. Germline values: CDR1 LNHDA, CDR2 SQIVND (reference sequence). Unmatched junction bases numbered 6, after V lost 9 bases and J lost 4 bases. In DNA form, the CDR3 reads TGTGCCAGCGGGACAGACAGATACAATGAGCAGTTCTTC. This gives the protein CASGTDRYNEQFF.

Remarks on this clone: A much larger clone differs from this one at a single base, so this may be a read error. The genes are TRBV7-9 and TRBJ2-5; 11 positions agree with TRBD2. The germline V gene has CDR1 SEHNR and CDR2 FQNEAQ (reference sequence). Trimming cost V 5 bases and J 4 bases; bases outside gene matches: 3. CDR3 length equals 14 residues. CDR3 sequence (DNA): TGTGCCAGCAGCCCCGGACTAGCGGGAGAGACCCAGTACTTC. This gives the protein CASSPGLAGETQYF.

The chain is built from TRBV19 and TRBJ2-3; D perhaps matches TRBD2 (6 bases). V dropped 0 bases and J dropped 4 bases, with 14 bases sitting between them. The CDR3 is 16 amino acids. Germline CDR1 and CDR2: LNHDA and SQIVND (reference sequence). This CDR3 is CASSIDLEGRADTQYF. DNA for the CDR3: TGTGCCAGTAGTATAGATCTGGAGGGTCGGGCAGATACGCAGTATTTT.

The chain couples TRBV2 to TRBJ1-4; no clear D gene. The V gene lost 4 bases and the J gene lost 8 bases, with 11 bases spanning the gap. CDR1 and CDR2 (germline): SNHLY, FYNNEI. CDR3 length: 13 residues. DNA for the CDR3: TGTGCCAGCAGTGCCCGTCCCAGGGAAAAACTGTTTTTT. This gives the protein CASSARPREKLFF.

The V gene is TRBV6-5, the J gene TRBJ2-7; 11 bases are a match to TRBD1. The V gene end was trimmed by 7 bases and the J gene end by 6 bases; junction bases not matched to a gene: 8. Germline values: CDR1 MNHEY, CDR2 SVGAGI. This CDR3 comprises 14 residues. The CDR3 DNA is TGTGCCAGCACCGCCGGACAGGGGGCCTCCGAGCAGTACTTC. It is translated as CASTAGQGASEQYF.

This CDR3 reads CASSLAGGGRWETQYF. CDR3 nucleotides: TGCGCCAGCAGCTTGGCCGGCGGGGGGCGCTGGGAGACCCAGTACTTC. The rearrangement joins TRBV5-1 to TRBJ2-5; the match to TRBD2 covers 8 bases. The CDR3 has 16 amino acids. Trimming removed 0 bases from V and 5 bases from J; junction bases left unmatched: 9. Germline V lookup: CDR1 SGHRS, CDR2 YFSETQ.

CDR3 nucleotide sequence: TGCGCCAGCAGCTTGGCCTTTGAGTCATTACAGACCCAGTACTTC. Protein product: CASSLAFESLQTQYF. The chain has TRBV5-1 and TRBJ2-5; D unresolved. Trimming removed 0 bases from V and 6 bases from J, with 15 bases in between. Per the germline V gene, CDR1 is SGHRS and CDR2 is YFSETQ. CDR3 length equals 15 residues.

A word on this clone: Other nucleotide sequences from this sample produce the same CDR3. The V call is TRBV29-1, the J call TRBJ1-5; D is possibly TRBD1 (5 bases). Looked up from germline, CDR1 is SQVTM and CDR2 is ANQGSEA. V shed 4 bases and J shed 6 bases, with 10 bases lying between them. The CDR3 contains 12 residues. For the CDR3, the DNA is TGCAGCGTTGCGGGGGTCGGTCAGCCCCAGCATTTT. Protein: CSVAGVGQPQHF.

CDR3 sequence: CATRTGSGELFF. CDR3 nucleotides: TGTGCCACCAGGACAGGGTCGGGGGAGCTGTTTTTT. V and J are TRBV10-3 and TRBJ2-2; 8 bases fit TRBD1. This CDR3 comprises 12 residues. With V trimmed by 10 bases and J by 8 bases, 6 bases remained unmatched. Looked up from germline, CDR1 is ENHRY and CDR2 is SYGVKD.

The CDR3 coding sequence is TGTGCCAGCTCACCACTGCGGTCCGGCGAGCAGTACTTC. It is translated as CASSPLRSGEQYF. The rearrangement links TRBV18 to TRBJ2-7; no reliable D call. The germline V gene has CDR1 KGHSH and CDR2 LQKENI. There are 13 residues in the CDR3. Trimming shortened V by 1 base and J by 6 bases, and 10 bases separated the two germline ends.

This chain connects TRBV5-1 to TRBJ1-2, with 11 bases fitting TRBD1. The V gene's germline CDR1 is SGHRS and CDR2 YFSETQ. The CDR3 is made up of 15 amino acids. Unmatched junction bases numbered 3, after V lost 4 bases and J lost 1 base. The CDR3 bases are TGCGCCAGCAGCGGGACAGGGGGAAGTAACTATGGCTACACCTTC. It is translated as CASSGTGGSNYGYTF.

The rearrangement joins TRBV27 to TRBJ1-6, with D possibly matching TRBD1 (6 bases). The V end lost 5 bases, the J end lost 5 bases, and 13 bases lay between the germline ends. Germline CDR1 and CDR2: MNHEY and SMNVEV (reference sequence). The CDR3 spans 15 residues. The CDR3 nucleotides read TGTGCCAGCAGTAGAGACAGGAGCAATAATTCACCCCTCCACTTT. Residues: CASSRDRSNNSPLHF.

The chain recombines TRBV12-5 with TRBJ1-2; no clear D. V gave up 6 bases and J gave up 6 bases, with 17 bases separating them. The CDR3 totals 14 residues. Germline-derived CDR1 and CDR2 are LGHNT and FRNRAP. The CDR3 bases are TGTGCTAGTGGCCGACTGTCGGATATAGATGGCTACACCTTC. Protein: CASGRLSDIDGYTF. Based on the CDR3 plus reference TRBV12-5 and TRBJ1-2, the full variable domain is DARVTQTPRHKVTEMGQEVTMRCQPILGHNTVFWYRQTMMQGLELLAYFRNRAPLDDSGMPKDRFSAEMPDATLATLKIQPSEPRDSAVYFCASGRLSDIDGYTFGSGTRLTVV.

The V call is TRBV12-5, the J call TRBJ2-7; the D gene is possibly TRBD1 (6 bases). The ends were cut back, 1 base at V and 0 bases at J, with 16 bases in the middle. The CDR3 runs to 17 residues. Germline-derived CDR1 and CDR2 are LGHNT and FRNRAP. The CDR3 nucleotides are TGTGCTAGTGGTTTGGATATTTCAGGGGTCCCCTCCTACGAGCAGTACTTC. This gives the protein CASGLDISGVPSYEQYF. The full variable domain, rest sourced from reference TRBV12-5 and TRBJ2-7, is DARVTQTPRHKVTEMGQEVTMRCQPILGHNTVFWYRQTMMQGLELLAYFRNRAPLDDSGMPKDRFSAEMPDATLATLKIQPSEPRDSAVYFCASGLDISGVPSYEQYFGPGTRLTVT.

V usage is TRBV19 and J usage is TRBJ1-1, with 9 bases identical to TRBD1. In germline, CDR1 is LNHDA, CDR2 SQIVND (reference sequence). There are 16 residues in the CDR3. The V segment lost 5 bases and the J segment 4 bases; nucleotides outside the gene matches: 11. CDR3 bases: TGTGCCAGTAGTCCACACCCGACAGGGGGGAGCACTGAAGCTTTCTTT. Protein product: CASSPHPTGGSTEAFF.

The rearrangement uses TRBV2 and TRBJ1-6; no definite D call. Trimming left V 4 bases short and J 9 bases short, with 10 bases between. CDR1 and CDR2 from the germline V gene are SNHLY and FYNNEI. This CDR3 spans 13 amino acids. CDR3 residues: CASSGERASPLHF. In nucleotides, the CDR3 is TGTGCCAGCAGTGGGGAGAGGGCTTCACCCCTCCACTTT.

The rearrangement uses TRBV2 and TRBJ2-7, with a tentative D call TRBD2 (6 bases). This CDR3 region has 15 residues. Germline V CDR1 and CDR2: SNHLY, FYNNEI. V was clipped by 2 bases and J by 6 bases, with 17 bases between them. CDR3 in DNA: TGTGCCAGCAGTGAAATCAGGGCGGGGTCCCTCGAGCAGTACTTC. Translation: CASSEIRAGSLEQYF.

The genes are TRBV21-1 and TRBJ1-1. TRBV21-1 is a recognized pseudogene. This CDR3 spans 14 amino acids. The CDR3 nucleotides read TGTGCCAGCAGCAAAGCCGGGGAGTCCACTGAAGCTTTCTTT. This sequence encodes CASSKAGESTEAFF.

The CDR3 loop is CASSVGWEMGPPLHF. DNA of the CDR3: TGTGCCAGCAGCGTAGGATGGGAAATGGGGCCACCCCTCCACTTT. The rearrangement uses TRBV9 and TRBJ1-6; D is possibly TRBD1 (5 bases). The V end lost 0 bases, the J end lost 11 bases, and 15 bases lay between the germline ends. CDR3 size: 15 residues. Germline-derived CDR1 and CDR2 are SGDLS and YYNGEE.

The chain recombines TRBV6-1 with TRBJ1-5, with 9 bases matching TRBD1. Germline V gene data show CDR1 as MNHNS and CDR2 as SASEGT. Trimming cost V 9 bases and J 2 bases; bases outside gene matches: 5. This CDR3 has 14 residues. This CDR3 reads CASTGQGGNQPQHF. DNA for the CDR3: TGTGCCAGTACGGGACAGGGTGGCAATCAGCCCCAGCATTTT.

This chain links TRBV11-2 with TRBJ1-3, with 8 bases lining up with TRBD1. CDR1 and CDR2 (germline): SGHAT, FQNNGV. This CDR3 has 17 amino acids. V gave up 2 bases and J gave up 4 bases; unmatched junction bases: 10. The CDR3 region has the DNA TGTGCCAGCAGCTTAACGGACAGGGCCTTTTTCGGAAACACCATATATTTT. Its protein product is CASSLTDRAFFGNTIYF.

The chain uses TRBV2 and TRBJ2-5; 12 nucleotides align to TRBD2. V dropped 8 bases and J dropped 1; count of bases not matched to a gene: 8. The CDR3 extends over 16 amino acids. The V gene's germline CDR1 is SNHLY and CDR2 FYNNEI. This chain's CDR3 is CASGKGLAGFQETQYF. Written as DNA, the CDR3 is TGTGCCAGCGGTAAAGGACTAGCGGGGTTCCAAGAGACCCAGTACTTC.

The gene calls are TRBV5-4 and TRBJ2-7, with D possibly TRBD2 on 5 matching bases. CDR1 is SGHNT, CDR2 YYREEE, per germline (reference sequence). Trimming removed 6 bases from V and 1 base from J, with 17 bases in between. This CDR3 spans 15 amino acids. The CDR3 DNA is TGTGCCAGCACCTTCCACGCCGGAGGATCCTACGAGCAGTACTTC. It yields the protein CASTFHAGGSYEQYF.